The 9 T cell receptor beta chains listed next were all sequenced from one sample in a study of T cell repertoires in cytomegalovirus infection. Using its own MiXCR run on the reads, TCRdb lists one record per CDR3 protein. The sample carries 310,000 or so distinct CDR3 sequences, roughly 16% recorded once. The sequenced sample was PBMCs. The receptors were gathered from a human donor in good health (CMV status not recorded). Some clones in this sample may be carry-over from other donors' samples.

This clonotype was counted a few times. The chain uses TRBV28 and TRBJ1-1, with D uncertain. The germline V gene has CDR1 MDHEN and CDR2 SYDVKM. Between the trimmed V and J ends, which lost 5 bases and 2 bases, there was a span of 18 bases. The CDR3 contains 16 residues. In DNA form, the CDR3 reads TGTGCCAGCAGTGAGCTTCGGAGGCACCTAAACACTGAAGCTTTCTTT. The encoded protein is CASSELRRHLNTEAFF.

This clonotype was seen more than once but under ten times. The J gene is TRBJ1-5, the V gene TRBV6-1; D is uncertain. The CDR3 is made up of 14 amino acids. V was clipped by 7 bases and J by 0 bases, with 10 bases between them. The germline V gene encodes CDR1 MNHNS and CDR2 SASEGT. This CDR3 is CASIPGNSNQPQHF. CDR3 nucleotides: TGTGCCAGCATCCCGGGAAATAGCAATCAGCCCCAGCATTTT.

The V and J genes are TRBV4-2 and TRBJ2-2, with D possibly being TRBD1 (5 bases). CDR1 LGHNA and CDR2 YNFKEQ come from the germline V gene. The CDR3 contains 15 residues. The V end was cut by 0 bases, the J end by 2 bases, with 7 bases between. CDR3 in amino acids: CASSQEGVNTGELFF. The CDR3 DNA is TGTGCCAGCAGCCAAGAAGGGGTCAACACCGGGGAGCTGTTTTTT.

This clonotype was detected only a few times. The chain recombines TRBV7-9 with TRBJ1-6; D remains unclear. CDR3 size: 14 residues. Germline V CDR1 and CDR2: SEHNR, FQNEAQ (reference sequence). The V and J ends lost 1 base and 9 bases respectively, with 10 bases between them. CDR3: CASSLELQSSPLHF. The CDR3 coding sequence is TGTGCCAGCAGCTTAGAGTTACAGAGTTCACCCCTCCACTTT.

This clonotype was counted a few times. This sequence joins TRBV15 and TRBJ2-5; D is possibly TRBD2 (5 bases). V lost 6 bases, J lost 2 bases, and 7 bases lay in between. Germline assignment: CDR1 LNHNV and CDR2 YYDKDF (reference sequence). This CDR3 comprises 12 residues. CDR3 DNA: TGTGCCACCAGGGGAGCTCAAGAGACCCAGTACTTC. Translating gives CATRGAQETQYF.

The sample holds many counts of this clonotype. The chain joins TRBV12-3 or TRBV12-4 to TRBJ1-1; possible D gene TRBD1, 6 bases. The V and J ends lost 7 bases and 4 bases respectively, with 10 bases between them. This CDR3 has 12 residues. The CDR3, as DNA: TGTGCCAGCACTCTGGGGGCCACTGAAGCTTTCTTT. Protein: CASTLGATEAFF.

This clonotype was observed at least ten times. This chain connects TRBV5-8 to TRBJ1-1, with 7 bases fitting TRBD1. CDR3 size: 14 residues. With V trimmed by 4 bases and J by 6 bases, 9 bases remained unmatched. Germline-derived CDR1 and CDR2 are SGHTS and YDEGEE. The CDR3 sequence is CASSPDDRDAEAFF. The CDR3, as DNA: TGTGCCAGCAGCCCAGACGACAGGGACGCTGAAGCTTTCTTT.

This clonotype was seen a handful of times. The chain recombines TRBV4-3 with TRBJ2-2; D might be TRBD1 or TRBD2, each matching 6 bases. CDR1 is LGHNA and CDR2 is YSLEER in the germline V gene. The CDR3 loop spans 20 amino acids. V lost 0 bases and J 4 bases, leaving 24 bases between the germline ends. CDR3: CASSQDPQGGLATGTGELFF. Written as DNA, the CDR3 is TGCGCCAGCAGCCAAGATCCACAGGGAGGCCTTGCAACAGGCACCGGGGAGCTGTTTTTT.

The table lists this clonotype with many counts. The chain couples TRBV6-1 to TRBJ2-6; no definite D call. This CDR3 has 13 residues. The V gene lost 7 bases and the J gene lost 1 base, with 5 bases spanning the gap. Germline V gene data show CDR1 as MNHNS and CDR2 as SASEGT. The chain's CDR3 is CASIRSGANVLTF. CDR3 bases: TGTGCCAGCATAAGGTCTGGGGCCAACGTCCTGACTTTC.